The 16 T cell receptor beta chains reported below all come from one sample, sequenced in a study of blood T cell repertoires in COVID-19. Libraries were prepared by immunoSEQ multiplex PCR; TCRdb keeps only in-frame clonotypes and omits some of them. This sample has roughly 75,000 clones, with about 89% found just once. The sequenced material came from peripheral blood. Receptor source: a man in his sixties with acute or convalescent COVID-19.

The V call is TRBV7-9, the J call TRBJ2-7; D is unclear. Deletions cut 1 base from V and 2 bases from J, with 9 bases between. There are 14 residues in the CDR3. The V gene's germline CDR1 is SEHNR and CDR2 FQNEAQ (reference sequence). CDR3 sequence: CASSLGASTYEQYF. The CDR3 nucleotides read TGTGCCAGCAGCTTAGGAGCCTCTACCTACGAGCAGTACTTC.

The CDR3 loop is CASSSEEDSRYTF. For the CDR3, the DNA is TGTGCCAGCAGCTCCGAAGAGGACAGTCGCTACACCTTC. The rearrangement uses TRBV7-9 and TRBJ1-2; TRBD1 might be the D (6 bases). Trimming cost V 4 bases and J 9 bases, with 15 bases left between them. Germline V gene sequence: CDR1 SEHNR, CDR2 FQNEAQ (reference sequence). The CDR3 runs 13 residues.

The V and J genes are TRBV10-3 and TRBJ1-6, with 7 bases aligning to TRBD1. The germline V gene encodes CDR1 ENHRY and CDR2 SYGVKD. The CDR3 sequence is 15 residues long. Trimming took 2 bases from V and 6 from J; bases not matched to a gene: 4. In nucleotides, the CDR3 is TGTGCCATCAGTGAGCAGGGGGATTTTAATTCACCCCTCCACTTT. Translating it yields CAISEQGDFNSPLHF.

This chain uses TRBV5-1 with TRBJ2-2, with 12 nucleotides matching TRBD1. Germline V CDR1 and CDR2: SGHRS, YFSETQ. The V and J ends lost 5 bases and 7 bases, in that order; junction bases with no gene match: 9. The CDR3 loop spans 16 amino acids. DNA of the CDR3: TGCGCCAGCAGTAATCCGGGACAGGGGGCAGTCGGGGAGCTGTTTTTT. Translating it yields CASSNPGQGAVGELFF.

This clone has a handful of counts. CDR3 nucleotides: TGCAGCGTTGCCACAGGGGAAACAGATACGCAGTATTTT. Translating it yields CSVATGETDTQYF. The chain joins TRBV29-1 to TRBJ2-3; 7 bases are shared with TRBD1. The CDR3 is 13 amino acids. With V trimmed by 4 bases and J by 3 bases, 4 bases remained unmatched. From germline, CDR1 is SQVTM and CDR2 ANQGSEA.

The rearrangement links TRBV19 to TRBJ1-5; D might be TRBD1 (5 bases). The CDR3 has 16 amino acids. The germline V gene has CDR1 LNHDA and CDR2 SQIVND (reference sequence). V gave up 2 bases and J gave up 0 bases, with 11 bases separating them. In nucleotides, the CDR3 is TGTGCCAGTAGTATAATTGGGGGGAATAGCAATCAGCCCCAGCATTTT. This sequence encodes CASSIIGGNSNQPQHF.

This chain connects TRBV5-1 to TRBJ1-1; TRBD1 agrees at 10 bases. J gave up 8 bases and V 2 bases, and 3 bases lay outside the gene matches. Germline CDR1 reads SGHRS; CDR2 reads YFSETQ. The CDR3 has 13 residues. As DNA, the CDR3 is TGCGCCAGCAGCTTAGGACAGGGGGGAGAAGCTTTCTTT. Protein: CASSLGQGGEAFF.

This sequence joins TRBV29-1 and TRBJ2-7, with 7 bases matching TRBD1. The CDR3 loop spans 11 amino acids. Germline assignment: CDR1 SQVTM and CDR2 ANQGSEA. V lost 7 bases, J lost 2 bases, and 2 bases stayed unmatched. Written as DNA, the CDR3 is TGCAGCGCAGGACAGGCCTACGAGCAGTACTTC. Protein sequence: CSAGQAYEQYF.

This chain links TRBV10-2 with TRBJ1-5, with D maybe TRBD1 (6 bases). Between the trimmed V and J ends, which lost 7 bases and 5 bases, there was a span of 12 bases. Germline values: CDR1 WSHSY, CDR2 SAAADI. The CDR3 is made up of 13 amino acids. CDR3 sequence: CASTTGKDQPQHF. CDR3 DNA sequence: TGCGCCAGCACAACAGGGAAAGATCAGCCCCAGCATTTT.

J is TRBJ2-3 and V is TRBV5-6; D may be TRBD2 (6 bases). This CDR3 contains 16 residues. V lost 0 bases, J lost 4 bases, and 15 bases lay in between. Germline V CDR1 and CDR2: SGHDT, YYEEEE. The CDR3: CASSLDTRGGADTQYF. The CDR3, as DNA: TGTGCCAGCAGCTTGGATACGCGGGGTGGGGCAGATACGCAGTATTTT. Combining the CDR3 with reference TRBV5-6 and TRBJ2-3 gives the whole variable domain DAGVTQSPTHLIKTRGQQVTLRCSPKSGHDTVSWYQQALGQGPQFIFQYYEEEERQRGNFPDRFSGHQFPNYSSELNVNALLLGDSALYLCASSLDTRGGADTQYFGPGTRLTVL.

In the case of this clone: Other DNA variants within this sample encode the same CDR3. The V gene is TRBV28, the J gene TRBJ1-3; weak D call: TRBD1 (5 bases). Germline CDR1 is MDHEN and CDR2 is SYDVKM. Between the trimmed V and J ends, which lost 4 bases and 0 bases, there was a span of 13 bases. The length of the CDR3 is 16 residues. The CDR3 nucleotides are TGTGCCAGCAGTTCCCCGGGGGGAAGCTCTGGAAACACCATATATTTT. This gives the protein CASSSPGGSSGNTIYF.

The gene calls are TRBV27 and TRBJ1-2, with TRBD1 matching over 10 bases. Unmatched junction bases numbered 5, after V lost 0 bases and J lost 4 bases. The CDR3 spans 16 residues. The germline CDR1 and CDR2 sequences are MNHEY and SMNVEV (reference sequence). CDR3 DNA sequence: TGTGCCAGCAGTTTATCGACAGGGGGCGCTGGCTATGGCTACACCTTC. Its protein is CASSLSTGGAGYGYTF.

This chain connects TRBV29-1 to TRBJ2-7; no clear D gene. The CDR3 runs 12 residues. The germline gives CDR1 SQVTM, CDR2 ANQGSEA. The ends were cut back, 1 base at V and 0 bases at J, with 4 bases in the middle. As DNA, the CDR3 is TGCAGCGTTGAAGGGGCCTCCTACGAGCAGTACTTC. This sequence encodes CSVEGASYEQYF.

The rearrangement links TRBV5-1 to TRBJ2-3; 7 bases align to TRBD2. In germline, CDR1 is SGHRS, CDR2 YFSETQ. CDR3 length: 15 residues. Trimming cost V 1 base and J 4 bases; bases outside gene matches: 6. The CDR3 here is CASSLMGRAPDTQYF. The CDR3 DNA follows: TGCGCCAGCAGCTTGATGGGGAGGGCCCCAGATACGCAGTATTTT.

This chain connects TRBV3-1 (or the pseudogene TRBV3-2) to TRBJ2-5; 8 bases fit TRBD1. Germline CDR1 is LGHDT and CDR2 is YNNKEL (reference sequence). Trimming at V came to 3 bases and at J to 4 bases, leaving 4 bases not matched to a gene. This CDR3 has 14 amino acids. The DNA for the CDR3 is TGTGCCAGCAGCCACCCTACAGGGGGAGAGACCCAGTACTTC. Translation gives CASSHPTGGETQYF.

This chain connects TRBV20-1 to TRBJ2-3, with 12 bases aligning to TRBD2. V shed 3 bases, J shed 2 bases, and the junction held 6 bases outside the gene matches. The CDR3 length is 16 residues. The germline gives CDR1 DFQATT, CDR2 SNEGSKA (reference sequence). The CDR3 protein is CSASLSSGRDTDTQYF. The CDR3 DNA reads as TGCAGTGCTAGTCTGTCTAGCGGGAGGGACACAGATACGCAGTATTTT.